This passage covers 20 T cell receptor beta chains from one sample sequenced in a study of cytomegalovirus exposure and HLA in healthy donors. PCR was performed using 60 Vbeta and 13 Jbeta primers. The method was immunoSEQ multiplex PCR; TCRdb's version includes in-frame clones alone and lacks a portion of them. The sample lists approximately 210,000 clones, around 76% occurring once. Material for sequencing was PBMCs. The receptors were gathered from a man in his forties in good health and CMV-seropositive.

This rearrangement joins TRBV11-2 to TRBJ2-6; 7 nucleotides match TRBD1. From germline, CDR1 is SGHAT and CDR2 FQNNGV. This CDR3 comprises 15 residues. J was trimmed by 3 bases and V by 3 bases; bases with no gene match: 2. The CDR3 reads CASSFRGYGANVLTF. CDR3 DNA sequence: TGTGCCAGCAGCTTCAGGGGGTATGGGGCCAACGTCCTGACTTTC.

The chain carries TRBV6-5 and TRBJ1-2; D gene uncertain. The germline V gene has CDR1 MNHEY and CDR2 SVGAGI. There are 15 residues in the CDR3. The germline V and J ends were trimmed by 0 bases and 2 bases, with 10 bases remaining between them. The CDR3 spells CASSYSRRVNYGYTF. The CDR3 nucleotides are TGTGCCAGCAGTTACTCGAGACGGGTGAACTATGGCTACACCTTC.

The chain couples TRBV27 to TRBJ2-3, with TRBD2 matching 7 bases. After removal of 3 bases from V and 4 bases from J, the junction contained 7 bases not matched to a gene. The germline gives CDR1 MNHEY, CDR2 SMNVEV (reference sequence). This CDR3 region has 15 residues. Here the CDR3 DNA reads TGTGCCAGCAGTTTTGTAGCGGGCTCATCAGATACGCAGTATTTT. It encodes CASSFVAGSSDTQYF.

This clone was detected only a few times. The CDR3 DNA reads as TGTGCCAGCACCACCCTCTCAGTTACTAGCGGGAATGGCAATGAGCAGTTCTTC. It is translated as CASTTLSVTSGNGNEQFF. The chain employs TRBV27 and TRBJ2-1; 10 nucleotides line up with TRBD2. The length of the CDR3 is 18 residues. Germline V gives CDR1 MNHEY, CDR2 SMNVEV (reference sequence). The ends lost 7 bases at V and 6 bases at J; junction bases unmatched: 18.

The chain is built from TRBV10-3 and TRBJ2-2; D call uncertain. Germline CDR1 and CDR2: ENHRY and SYGVKD. Trimming removed 3 bases from V and 6 bases from J, with 14 bases in between. This CDR3 contains 15 residues. CDR3 residues: CAISETTSSPGELFF. The CDR3 bases are TGTGCCATCAGTGAAACAACCAGTTCCCCCGGGGAGCTGTTTTTT.

The chain links TRBV27 to TRBJ2-1; 7 nucleotides match TRBD2. This CDR3 region has 14 residues. V was clipped by 6 bases and J by 5 bases; unmatched bases: 7. Germline V gene lookup returns CDR1 MNHEY and CDR2 SMNVEV (reference sequence). CDR3 DNA: TGTGCCAGCAGACTAGCGAATTTAAACAATGAGCAGTTCTTC. Translation: CASRLANLNNEQFF.

The rearrangement uses TRBV5-1 and TRBJ2-5; 7 nucleotides match TRBD1. The CDR3 has 15 amino acids. From germline, CDR1 is SGHRS and CDR2 YFSETQ. The J segment lost 4 bases and the V segment lost 1 base, leaving 7 bases of the junction unmatched. The CDR3 nucleotides are TGCGCCAGCAGCTTGCCTGACAGGGTAGGAGAGACCCAGTACTTC. Translating gives CASSLPDRVGETQYF.

The chain combines TRBV5-1 with TRBJ1-1; 8 positions match TRBD1. V shed 3 bases and J 1 base; nucleotides not matched to a gene: 5. The germline V gene has CDR1 SGHRS and CDR2 YFSETQ. This CDR3 is built from 15 residues. The CDR3 DNA sequence: TGCGCCAGCAGCTACTCAGGGGGCGAGAACACTGAAGCTTTCTTT. Its protein product is CASSYSGGENTEAFF.

The CDR3 reads CASSFVRGLAAYEQYV. The CDR3 nucleotides are TGTGCCAGCAGCTTCGTTAGAGGGCTAGCAGCCTACGAGCAGTACGTC. V usage is TRBV9 and J usage is TRBJ2-7; D may be TRBD2 (5 bases). The CDR3 spans 16 residues. CDR1 and CDR2 from the germline V gene are SGDLS and YYNGEE. The V and J ends lost 4 bases and 2 bases respectively, with 19 bases between them.

The V gene is TRBV5-1, the J gene TRBJ2-7, with 8 bases that match TRBD2. With V trimmed by 0 bases and J by 6 bases, 2 bases remained unmatched. The length of the CDR3 is 13 residues. Germline CDR1 is SGHRS and CDR2 is YFSETQ. The CDR3 region has the DNA TGCGCCAGCAGCTTGGCGGCGGGAGGCGAGCAGTACGTC. Translated: CASSLAAGGEQYV.

The rearrangement joins TRBV6-1 to TRBJ1-5; D gene ambiguous. This CDR3 spans 15 amino acids. Deletions cut 0 bases from V and 2 bases from J, with 8 bases between. The germline V gene encodes CDR1 MNHNS and CDR2 SASEGT. The CDR3 nucleotides read TGTGCCAGCAGTGAAGCCACTCAGGGCAATCAGCCCCAGCATTTT. Its translation is CASSEATQGNQPQHF.

The chain is built from TRBV30 and TRBJ2-6; D might be TRBD1 (6 bases). Trimming took 0 bases from V and 2 from J, leaving 14 bases between them. The CDR3 loop spans 17 amino acids. Germline V gene data show CDR1 as GTSNPN and CDR2 as SVGIG (reference sequence). The CDR3 loop reads CAWSVLPHRAGANVLTF. CDR3 bases: TGTGCCTGGAGTGTACTACCCCACAGGGCTGGGGCCAACGTCCTGACTTTC.

The rearrangement uses TRBV7-2 and TRBJ1-2; D is uncertain. Germline V gives CDR1 SGHTA, CDR2 FQGNSA. Trimming left V 5 bases short and J 5 bases short, with 18 bases between. This CDR3 contains 15 residues. CDR3 in DNA: TGTGCCAGCAGCCCTACGTCTGTGGGCCTATATGGCTACACCTTC. It encodes CASSPTSVGLYGYTF.

This clone showed up just a few times. This chain uses TRBV11-2 with TRBJ2-1; 12 bases agree with TRBD2. This CDR3 region has 15 residues. J was trimmed by 7 bases and V by 7 bases; bases with no gene match: 8. From germline, CDR1 is SGHAT and CDR2 FQNNGV. Here the CDR3 DNA reads TGTGCCAGCACCATAACTAGCGGGGGGAGAAATGAGCAGTTCTTC. It codes for CASTITSGGRNEQFF.

The chain couples TRBV6-6 to TRBJ2-7; D gene ambiguous. Trimming removed 2 bases from V and 0 bases from J, with 8 bases in between. CDR1 and CDR2 (germline): MNHNY, SVGAGI (reference sequence). There are 14 residues in the CDR3. The DNA for the CDR3 is TGTGCCAGCAGTTACGAGGCCGCCTCCTACGAGCAGTACGTC. Encoded protein: CASSYEAASYEQYV.

The rearrangement uses TRBV5-6 and TRBJ2-7, with TRBD2 as a possible D gene (5 bases). The CDR3 spans 12 residues. Trimming took off 2 bases at V and 5 bases at J, with 8 bases between the two ends. Germline CDR1 SGHDT, CDR2 YYEEEE. The DNA for the CDR3 is TGTGCCAGCAGCTTTACTAGAAACGAGCAGTACTTC. Its translation: CASSFTRNEQYF.

The genes are TRBV1 and TRBJ2-1; TRBD2 is taken as the D call from the table, unchecked against the DNA. TRBV1 is described as a pseudogene. The CDR3 runs 16 residues. This CDR3 reads CTSSHLRDYHYNEQFF. CDR3 DNA: TGCACCAGCAGCCACCTCCGGGACTACCACTACAATGAGCAGTTCTTC.

This clone was detected only once. This sequence joins TRBV6-1 and TRBJ1-3; TRBD1 matches at 7 bases. Trimming took 6 bases from V and 0 from J; bases not matched to a gene: 5. This CDR3 contains 15 residues. Germline V gene lookup returns CDR1 MNHNS and CDR2 SASEGT. The CDR3 coding sequence is TGTGCCAGCAGCCGGGGACAGTTCTCTGGAAACACCATATATTTT. Its translation: CASSRGQFSGNTIYF.

J is TRBJ2-5 and V is TRBV6-5; 15 nucleotides align to TRBD2. CDR1 is MNHEY and CDR2 is SVGAGI in the germline V gene. The CDR3 runs to 15 residues. V was pared by 6 bases and J by 5 bases, with 4 bases of the junction left unmatched. The CDR3 loop reads CASSRTSGREETQYF. CDR3 nucleotides: TGTGCCAGCAGCCGGACTAGCGGGAGGGAGGAGACCCAGTACTTC.

The chain recombines TRBV7-6 with TRBJ2-1, with TRBD1 matching 9 bases. V trimming: 3 bases; J trimming: 7 bases; junction bases outside the gene matches: 16. The CDR3 consists of 18 residues. Germline V gene sequence: CDR1 SGHVS, CDR2 FNYEAQ. This CDR3 reads CASSLINDGQGKGNEQFF. Here the CDR3 DNA reads TGTGCCAGCAGCTTGATAAATGACGGACAGGGGAAGGGGAATGAGCAGTTCTTC.